This passage covers 4 T cell receptor beta chains from one sample sequenced in a study of blood T cell repertoires in COVID-19. The repertoire was sequenced with immunoSEQ multiplex PCR; TCRdb's copy has only in-frame clones and lacks some. The sample has approximately 150,000 clones, approximately 87% seen once. The material sequenced was peripheral blood. These receptors were obtained from a man in his fifties who had recovered from COVID-19.

The chain joins TRBV29-1 to TRBJ2-7, with TRBD1 matching 12 bases. Per germline, CDR1 SQVTM and CDR2 ANQGSEA. The CDR3 totals 14 residues. Unmatched junction bases numbered 5, after V lost 4 bases and J lost 4 bases. The CDR3 reads CSVGGDRGPYEQYF. Here the CDR3 DNA reads TGCAGCGTTGGGGGGGACAGGGGGCCGTACGAGCAGTACTTC.

The rearrangement links TRBV7-3 to TRBJ2-2, with 7 bases fitting TRBD1. V trimming: 5 bases; J trimming: 3 bases; junction bases outside the gene matches: 9. CDR1 and CDR2 from the germline V gene are SGHTA and FQGTGA. The CDR3 extends over 16 amino acids. The CDR3 is CASSTRQGLDTGELFF. The CDR3 nucleotides read TGTGCCAGCAGCACCAGACAGGGTCTGGACACCGGGGAGCTGTTTTTT.

V usage is TRBV3-1 (or the pseudogene TRBV3-2) and J usage is TRBJ1-1; D call uncertain. The CDR3 spans 13 residues. Germline CDR1 and CDR2: LGHDT and YNNKEL (reference sequence). Trimming pared 1 base from V and 3 bases from J, leaving 6 bases between. CDR3 bases: TGTGCCAGCAGCCAAGTAGAGGACACTGAAGCTTTCTTT. Its translation: CASSQVEDTEAFF.

The table lists this clone with many counts. The chain employs TRBV6-5 and TRBJ1-1; 9 bases match TRBD1. The junction had 8 bases not matched to a gene; V was cut back by 5 bases and J by 4 bases. This CDR3 contains 15 residues. Germline V gene lookup returns CDR1 MNHEY and CDR2 SVGAGI. This chain's CDR3 is CASSPRGQGSTEAFF. Written as DNA, the CDR3 is TGTGCCAGCAGTCCCCGCGGACAGGGGAGCACTGAAGCTTTCTTT.